This is a list of T cell receptor beta chains from one sample in a study of CD8 T cells in ankylosing spondylitis. TCRdb independently ran MiXCR on the 5' RACE reads; one entry per CDR3 protein. This repertoire shows roughly 170,000 distinct CDR3 sequences, around 9.6% found once; its top ten account for more than 12%. The sample comprised blood, either unsorted or a sorted T cell fraction (not recorded which). The receptors stem from a female donor with ankylosing spondylitis or in good health (not recorded which). Each CDR3 is given with its conserved first and last residue. D genes are given only for firm matches. For some rows the clone size is stated as once, few or many, or as a class when expanded; others skip it.

TRBV7-2	TRBD2	TRBJ2-1	few	CASSSPGGGVEQFF	TGTGCCAGCAGCTCACCCGGGGGAGGGGTTGAGCAGTTCTTC
TRBV14	TRBD2	TRBJ2-7	.	CASSRGGRTYEQYF	TGTGCCAGCAGCCGAGGCGGGAGAACCTACGAGCAGTACTTC
TRBV20-1	TRBD1	TRBJ2-7	few	CSAETQGAREQYF	TGCAGTGCTGAAACACAGGGGGCTCGCGAGCAGTACTTC
TRBV7-9	.	TRBJ2-7	medium-sized	CASSTSGDYEQYF	TGTGCCAGCAGCACGTCCGGGGACTACGAGCAGTACTTC
TRBV7-9	TRBD2	TRBJ2-1	few	CASSPRSGMNGEQFF	TGTGCCAGCAGCCCCCGAAGCGGGATGAACGGTGAGCAGTTCTTC
TRBV25-1	.	TRBJ2-7	.	CASSEFGSDSYEQYF	TGTGCCAGCAGTGAATTTGGTAGCGACTCCTACGAGCAGTACTTC
TRBV16	.	TRBJ2-3	few	CASSTRDTQYF	TGTGCCAGCAGCACCAGAGATACGCAGTATTTT
TRBV7-9	.	TRBJ2-1	few	CASSLVRTLLDEQFF	TGTGCCAGCAGCTTAGTACGGACTCTTTTGGATGAGCAGTTCTTC
TRBV4-1	.	TRBJ2-5	.	CASSQERGAAQETQYF	TGCGCCAGCAGCCAAGAGAGAGGGGCCGCCCAAGAGACCCAGTACTTC
TRBV7-8	TRBD1	TRBJ2-2	few	CASSYEPTGTGVDTGELFF	TGTGCCAGCAGCTATGAACCCACCGGGACAGGGGTCGACACCGGGGAGCTGTTTTTT
TRBV29-1	TRBD2	TRBJ2-3	many	CSVPGLAGTDTQYF	TGCAGCGTCCCGGGACTAGCGGGAACTGATACGCAGTATTTT
TRBV7-9	TRBD2	TRBJ2-3	few	CASSPSSGAPDTQYF	TGTGCCAGCAGCCCCTCTAGCGGTGCACCAGATACGCAGTATTTT
TRBV27	.	TRBJ2-7	few	CASSLSWENYEQYF	TGTGCCAGCAGTTTATCATGGGAGAACTACGAGCAGTACTTC
TRBV3-1	.	TRBJ2-1	many	CASSLAASSYNEQFF	TGTGCCAGCAGCCTAGCGGCGAGCTCCTACAATGAGCAGTTCTTC
TRBV6-1	TRBD1	TRBJ2-7	few	CASSERDRIPYEQYF	TGTGCCAGCAGTGAAAGGGACAGGATTCCCTACGAGCAGTACTTC
TRBV6-2/TRBV6-3	TRBD1	TRBJ1-1	many	CASSYPRTGGTEAFF	TGTGCCAGCAGTTACCCCCGTACAGGGGGCACTGAAGCTTTCTTT
TRBV6-1	.	TRBJ1-1	.	CASTKRGTNTEAFF	TGTGCCAGCACCAAACGGGGTACTAACACTGAAGCTTTCTTT
TRBV12-3/TRBV12-4	.	TRBJ1-1	.	CASRAEVPEAFF	TGTGCCAGCAGAGCCGAGGTGCCTGAAGCTTTCTTT
TRBV4-1	.	TRBJ1-6	many	CASSLEPNSPLHF	TGCGCCAGCAGCCTCGAGCCTAATTCACCCCTCCACTTT
TRBV20-1	.	TRBJ1-5	few	CSATHSRQGNQPQHF	TGCAGTGCTACACACTCTCGTCAGGGGAATCAGCCCCAGCATTTT
TRBV7-3	TRBD1	TRBJ2-3	few	CASSIGQGPRDTQYF	TGTGCCAGCAGCATAGGACAGGGGCCCCGGGATACGCAGTATTTT
TRBV11-2	.	TRBJ1-2	.	CASSSDNHYGYTF	TGTGCCAGCAGCTCCGACAATCACTATGGCTACACCTTC
TRBV9	.	TRBJ2-1	.	CASGRGDEQFF	TGTGCCAGCGGGCGGGGCGATGAGCAGTTCTTC
TRBV4-2	TRBD2	TRBJ2-7	.	CASSQDAGGADEQYF	TGTGCCAGCAGCCAAGATGCGGGAGGCGCGGACGAGCAGTACTTC
TRBV10-3	TRBD1	TRBJ2-1	few	CAISAERDRRVGNEQFF	TGTGCCATCAGTGCCGAAAGGGACAGGCGAGTGGGGAATGAGCAGTTCTTC
TRBV30	.	TRBJ1-4	.	CAWSPTNEKLFF	TGTGCCTGGAGTCCAACTAATGAAAAACTGTTTTTT
TRBV6-1	.	TRBJ2-5	few	CASTAGTQETQYF	TGTGCCAGCACCGCGGGAACACAAGAGACCCAGTACTTC
TRBV7-9	TRBD2	TRBJ2-1	.	CASTLGGTNNEQFF	TGTGCCAGCACCCTTGGGGGGACTAACAATGAGCAGTTCTTC
TRBV7-9	TRBD1	TRBJ2-3	many	CASSPAGTGSTDTQYF	TGTGCCAGCAGCCCCGCCGGGACAGGGAGCACAGATACGCAGTATTTT
TRBV4-3	TRBD1	TRBJ2-1	.	CASSGRDSNYNEQFF	TGCGCCAGCAGCGGCCGGGACAGTAATTACAATGAGCAGTTCTTC
TRBV11-2	.	TRBJ2-7	.	CASSLVGGAAGEQYF	TGTGCCAGCAGCTTAGTGGGCGGCGCCGCGGGCGAGCAGTACTTC
TRBV4-3	.	TRBJ2-7	many	CASSQERSGVKSYEQYF	TGCGCCAGCAGCCAAGAGAGGTCCGGAGTGAAGTCCTACGAGCAGTACTTC
TRBV6-2/TRBV6-3	.	TRBJ2-2	few	CASSYSGRYTGELFF	TGTGCCAGCAGTTACTCGGGCCGTTACACCGGGGAGCTGTTTTTT
TRBV5-1	TRBD1	TRBJ1-4	.	CASSQGDRNNEKLFF	TGCGCCAGCAGCCAAGGGGACAGAAATAATGAAAAACTGTTTTTT
TRBV7-9	.	TRBJ2-7	.	CASSNGGRDDSYEQYF	TGTGCCAGCAGCAATGGGGGTAGGGACGATTCCTACGAGCAGTACTTC
TRBV10-3	.	TRBJ1-1	few	CAIGGAGQGTEAFF	TGTGCCATCGGGGGGGCGGGGCAGGGCACTGAAGCTTTCTTT
TRBV20-1	TRBD2	TRBJ2-1	few	CSARGTGTIYNEQFF	TGCAGTGCTAGAGGCACCGGGACTATCTACAATGAGCAGTTCTTC
TRBV9	TRBD2	TRBJ2-4	.	CASSSSGGELAKNIQYF	TGTGCCAGCAGCTCCTCCGGGGGGGAGTTAGCCAAAAACATTCAGTACTTC
TRBV12-3/TRBV12-4	.	TRBJ1-1	many	CASRDLGGGHTEAFF	TGTGCCAGCAGGGACCTGGGAGGTGGGCACACTGAAGCTTTCTTT
TRBV3-1	.	TRBJ1-4	few	CASSQEGGRWNEKLFF	TGTGCCAGCAGCCAAGAGGGGGGACGGTGGAATGAAAAACTGTTTTTT
TRBV2	.	TRBJ1-3	few	CASSEWARGNTIYF	TGTGCCAGCAGTGAATGGGCCAGGGGAAACACCATATATTTT
TRBV7-9	TRBD1	TRBJ2-7	few	CASSSSPGTAPYEQYF	TGTGCCAGCAGCTCATCCCCGGGGACAGCACCCTACGAGCAGTACTTC
TRBV5-6	TRBD1	TRBJ2-7	.	CASLQGAGYEQYF	TGTGCCAGTCTCCAGGGGGCAGGCTACGAGCAGTACTTC
TRBV29-1	.	TRBJ2-7	few	CSVAEGRTPYEQYF	TGCAGCGTTGCGGAGGGGAGAACACCCTACGAGCAGTACTTC
TRBV29-1	.	TRBJ1-1	few	CSAETNTEAFF	TGCAGCGCCGAGACGAACACTGAAGCTTTCTTT
TRBV10-2	.	TRBJ2-1	many	CASGPSFLLNEQFF	TGCGCCAGCGGCCCTAGCTTCCTCCTCAATGAGCAGTTCTTC
TRBV4-2	.	TRBJ2-7	few	CASSQELGRGNEQYF	TGTGCCAGCAGCCAAGAATTAGGGAGAGGGAACGAGCAGTACTTC
TRBV20-1	TRBD2	TRBJ2-1	.	CSGAGVYLGDEQFF	TGCAGTGGAGCGGGAGTATATTTGGGCGATGAGCAGTTCTTC
TRBV7-9	.	TRBJ2-6	many	CASSTHVSGANVLTF	TGTGCCAGCAGCACACATGTCTCTGGGGCCAACGTCCTGACTTTC
TRBV12-3/TRBV12-4	.	TRBJ2-4	.	CASSLAIRRRAKNIQYF	TGTGCCAGCAGTTTAGCGATTCGGAGAAGAGCCAAAAACATTCAGTACTTC
TRBV27	TRBD2	TRBJ2-7	few	CASSQLGTSGEQYF	TGTGCCAGCAGTCAACTTGGGACTAGCGGCGAGCAGTACTTC
TRBV4-3	TRBD2	TRBJ2-7	.	CASSQDGWEGEQYF	TGCGCCAGCAGCCAAGATGGGTGGGAGGGCGAGCAGTACTTC